This T cell receptor (beta chain) was identified in a study of shared T cell receptors in the human thymus. Germline CDR1 and CDR2: SEHNR and FQNEAQ (reference sequence). V lost 0 bases to trimming and J lost 5 bases, with 8 bases between them. This CDR3 is 14 amino acids long. Using immunoSEQ multiplex PCR, the repertoire was profiled, and TCRdb retains in-frame clones only, with some absent. The data show some 400,000 clones, with roughly 94% seen just once and roughly 0.02% held by the top ten. The TCR originated in a human donor. Sequenced sample: thymocytes. The chain is built from TRBV7-9 and TRBJ2-1; the D call may be TRBD1 or TRBD2 (5 bases each). The CDR3 coding sequence is TGTGCCAGCAGCTTAGCGGGGCGGGACAATGAGCAGTTCTTC. This codes for CASSLAGRDNEQFF.